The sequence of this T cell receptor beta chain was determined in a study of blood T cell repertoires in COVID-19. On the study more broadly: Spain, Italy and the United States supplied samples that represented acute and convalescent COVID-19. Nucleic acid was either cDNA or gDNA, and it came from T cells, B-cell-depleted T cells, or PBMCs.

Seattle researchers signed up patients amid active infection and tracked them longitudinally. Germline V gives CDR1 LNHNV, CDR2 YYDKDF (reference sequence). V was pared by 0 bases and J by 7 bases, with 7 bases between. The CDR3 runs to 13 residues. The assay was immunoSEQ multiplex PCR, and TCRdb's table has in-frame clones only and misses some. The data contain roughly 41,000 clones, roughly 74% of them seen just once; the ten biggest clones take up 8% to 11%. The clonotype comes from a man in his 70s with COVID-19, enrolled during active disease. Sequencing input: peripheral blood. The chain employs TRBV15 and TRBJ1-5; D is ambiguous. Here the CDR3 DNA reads TGTGCCACCAGCAGAGATTTCGGGCAGCCCCAGCATTTT. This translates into CATSRDFGQPQHF.